A single sample is the source of the 27 T cell receptor beta chains below, sequenced in a study of T cells in Graves' hyperthyroidism and ophthalmopathy. Amplification yielded TCR beta CDR3 regions, with RNA transcripts as the source. TCR CDR3 regions were first amplified by RT-PCR with HTBI primers. TCRdb re-derived calls from the multiplex PCR reads in MiXCR, one entry per CDR3 protein. The table shows fewer than 350,000 distinct CDR3 sequences, with around 15% occurring only once. The sequenced material came from blood. The receptor source for this set is a middle-aged woman with Graves' hyperthyroidism.

This clonotype has a handful of counts. The chain is built from TRBV14 and TRBJ1-6; 7 positions agree with TRBD1. V was clipped by 1 base and J by 9 bases; unmatched bases: 6. Germline CDR1 reads SGHDN; CDR2 reads FVKESK. The CDR3 loop spans 15 amino acids. CDR3 sequence reads: CASSQVTGDRSPLHF. The CDR3 DNA is TGTGCCAGCAGCCAAGTTACAGGGGATCGTTCACCCCTCCACTTT.

The rearrangement links TRBV6-1 to TRBJ2-2; the D is unclear. The CDR3 covers 15 residues. CDR1 is MNHNS and CDR2 is SASEGT in the germline V gene. V was shortened by 6 bases and J by 4 bases, with 15 bases between the two germline ends. CDR3 sequence: CASSRGPAITGELFF. The CDR3 DNA sequence: TGTGCCAGCAGCCGCGGACCCGCGATCACCGGGGAGCTGTTTTTT.

V usage is TRBV2 and J usage is TRBJ1-6; D is unresolved. This CDR3 has 14 residues. Trimming took 6 bases from V and 5 from J, leaving 11 bases between them. Germline-derived CDR1 and CDR2 are SNHLY and FYNNEI. The CDR3 DNA follows: TGTGCCAGCAGGGAGGGATGGGATAATTCACCCCTCCACTTT. This gives the protein CASREGWDNSPLHF.

This clonotype was picked up many times. This chain connects TRBV30 to TRBJ1-1, with a weak D call TRBD1 (5 bases). This CDR3 has 12 amino acids. Germline loops: CDR1 GTSNPN, CDR2 SVGIG (reference sequence). Trimming took off 7 bases at V and 1 base at J, with 10 bases between the two ends. DNA for the CDR3: TGTGCCTCGCATAGGGGGAACACTGAAGCTTTCTTT. Amino acid sequence: CASHRGNTEAFF. Full variable domain (rest looked up from reference TRBV30 and TRBJ1-1): SQTIHQWPATLVQPVGSPLSLECTVEGTSNPNLYWYRQAAGRGLQLLFYSVGIGQISSEVPQNLSASRPQDRQFILSSKKLLLSDSGFYLCASHRGNTEAFFGQGTRLTVV.

At least ten counts were recorded for this clonotype. The chain links TRBV7-6 to TRBJ2-1; 14 bases map to TRBD2. This CDR3 has 16 amino acids. The germline gives CDR1 SGHVS, CDR2 FNYEAQ. The ends lost 6 bases at V and 6 bases at J; junction bases unmatched: 7. DNA of the CDR3: TGTGCCAGCAGTCTTCGTGGGACTAGCGGGAGCAATGAGCAGTTCTTC. Its protein is CASSLRGTSGSNEQFF.

This clonotype was seen many times. V usage is TRBV6-6 and J usage is TRBJ2-5; 7 bases are a match to TRBD1. Trimming at V came to 0 bases and at J to 5 bases, leaving 9 bases not matched to a gene. The CDR3 is made up of 16 amino acids. CDR1 is MNHNY and CDR2 is SVGAGI in the germline V gene (reference sequence). As DNA, the CDR3 is TGTGCCAGCAGTTACTCGAGGTTGCGCAGGGGGGAGACCCAGTACTTC. It specifies CASSYSRLRRGETQYF.

The sample holds one count of this clonotype. This may come from a read error, since a much larger clone is one base off. The gene calls are TRBV7-9 and TRBJ2-7; the match to TRBD1 covers 7 bases. Germline CDR1 SEHNR, CDR2 FQNEAQ (reference sequence). The junction had 1 base not matched to a gene; V was cut back by 3 bases and J by 5 bases. CDR3 length equals 12 residues. Here the CDR3 DNA reads TGTGCCAGCAGCTTCGACAGGGACGAGCAGTACTTC. It specifies CASSFDRDEQYF.

The genes are TRBV3-1 and TRBJ2-7; 9 positions match TRBD2. This CDR3 contains 15 residues. The V gene's germline CDR1 is LGHDT and CDR2 YNNKEL (reference sequence). V shed 2 bases, J shed 7 bases, and the junction held 9 bases outside the gene matches. CDR3 sequence reads: CASSQRREGSGEQYF. The CDR3 DNA follows: TGTGCCAGCAGCCAAAGGCGGGAGGGTTCCGGGGAGCAGTACTTC.

Many counts were recorded for this clonotype. V usage is TRBV6-1 and J usage is TRBJ1-4, with D possibly matching TRBD1 (5 bases). The germline gives CDR1 MNHNS, CDR2 SASEGT. The CDR3 has 15 residues. V was shortened by 6 bases and J by 0 bases, with 11 bases between the two germline ends. The CDR3 here is CASRKGTATNEKLFF. CDR3 DNA sequence: TGTGCCAGCAGGAAAGGGACGGCAACTAATGAAAAACTGTTTTTT.

In its sample, this clonotype was seen many times. This chain uses TRBV6-2 or TRBV6-3 with TRBJ2-3; D gene unclear. V was cut by 9 bases and J by 2 bases, with 12 bases left in between. CDR1 is MNHEY and CDR2 is SVGEGT in the germline V gene. The CDR3 is 13 residues long. CDR3 coding DNA: TGTGCCAGTCGAGTAAGCTCCACAGATACGCAGTATTTT. It codes for CASRVSSTDTQYF.

This clonotype was seen many times. The genes are TRBV12-3 or TRBV12-4 and TRBJ2-1, with D possibly matching TRBD2 (6 bases). Trimming took off 1 base at V and 2 bases at J, with 9 bases between the two ends. The CDR3 extends over 15 amino acids. CDR3 bases: TGTGCCAGCAGTTTAGTGCGGGAAACCTACAATGAGCAGTTCTTC. This codes for CASSLVRETYNEQFF.

This clonotype has at least ten counts. J is TRBJ1-5 and V is TRBV7-8, with 7 bases fitting TRBD1. Losses at the gene ends were 5 bases for V and 2 bases for J; bases not matched to a gene: 6. The CDR3 spans 15 residues. Germline values: CDR1 SGHVS, CDR2 FQNEAQ. CDR3 sequence: CASSPSGQGNQPQHF. The CDR3 coding sequence is TGTGCCAGCAGCCCTAGCGGACAGGGCAATCAGCCCCAGCATTTT. The variable domain in full, completed from reference TRBV7-8 and TRBJ1-5, reads GAGVSQSPRYKVAKRGQDVALRCDPISGHVSLFWYQQALGQGPEFLTYFQNEAQLDKSGLPSDRFFAERPEGSVSTLKIQRTQQEDSAVYLCASSPSGQGNQPQHFGDGTRLSIL.

This clonotype was picked up many times. CDR3 DNA: TGCGCCAGCAGCCAAGCCCTCACAGCTAACTACGAGCAGTACTTC. Translation: CASSQALTANYEQYF. The genes are TRBV4-1 and TRBJ2-7; D uncertain. Germline assignment: CDR1 MGHRA and CDR2 YSYEKL. Trimming removed 1 base at V and 3 bases at J, with 13 bases between. This CDR3 comprises 15 residues.

This clonotype was detected many times. This chain links TRBV28 with TRBJ2-1, with 9 bases aligning to TRBD1. The CDR3 consists of 15 residues. V lost 4 bases, J lost 5 bases, and 6 bases stayed unmatched. Germline-derived CDR1 and CDR2 are MDHEN and SYDVKM. The CDR3 sequence is CASSYGQGRDNEQFF. The CDR3 bases are TGTGCCAGCAGTTATGGACAGGGGAGAGACAATGAGCAGTTCTTC.

This clonotype has ten or more counts. The chain combines TRBV12-3 or TRBV12-4 with TRBJ1-1; D is perhaps TRBD1 (6 bases). This CDR3 comprises 14 residues. V was shortened by 5 bases and J by 5 bases, with 15 bases between the two germline ends. The CDR3 here is CASSISGGSTEAFF. CDR3 DNA: TGTGCCAGCAGTATCTCCGGGGGCTCTACTGAAGCTTTCTTT.

There are a few counts of this clonotype. The chain combines TRBV18 with TRBJ2-7; 9 positions agree with TRBD2. V lost 1 base, J lost 2 bases, and 3 bases stayed unmatched. Germline assignment: CDR1 KGHSH and CDR2 LQKENI. There are 15 residues in the CDR3. The CDR3 sequence is CASSPRSSGTYEQYF. The CDR3 DNA reads as TGTGCCAGCTCACCACGATCTAGCGGGACCTACGAGCAGTACTTC.

This clonotype appeared many times. The chain has TRBV20-1 and TRBJ2-3; D ambiguous. The CDR3 totals 15 residues. Germline V gives CDR1 DFQATT, CDR2 SNEGSKA (reference sequence). V was cut by 5 bases and J by 6 bases, with 21 bases left in between. CDR3 bases: TGCAGTGCTCGCCCGTCCGTATCGGTGGATGATACGCAGTATTTT. Translating gives CSARPSVSVDDTQYF.

The V and J genes are TRBV20-1 and TRBJ1-4, with D unclear. Trimming left V 3 bases short and J 3 bases short, with 11 bases between. CDR3 size: 14 residues. CDR1 and CDR2 from the germline V gene are DFQATT and SNEGSKA (reference sequence). CDR3 sequence (DNA): TGCAGTGCTAGGGAGACGGTGTCTAATGAAAAACTGTTTTTT. Amino acid sequence: CSARETVSNEKLFF.

This clonotype occurred a few times. The V gene is TRBV6-5, the J gene TRBJ1-1; D remains unclear. V was shortened by 4 bases and J by 1 base, with 10 bases between the two germline ends. The length of the CDR3 is 14 residues. Germline assignment: CDR1 MNHEY and CDR2 SVGAGI. DNA for the CDR3: TGTGCCAGCAGTTCCTTGGCAGAGAACACTGAAGCTTTCTTT. This codes for CASSSLAENTEAFF.

The CDR3 DNA is TGTGCCAGCAGCCCAGTCAGAGAGAGCGGGAGGGAGACCCAGTACTTC. It is translated as CASSPVRESGRETQYF. V usage is TRBV5-4 and J usage is TRBJ2-5; 9 bases align to TRBD2. The CDR3 is made up of 16 amino acids. V lost 4 bases and J lost 5; bases outside the gene matches: 12. Per germline, CDR1 SGHNT and CDR2 YYREEE (reference sequence).

With respect to this clonotype: This could be a read error, since a much larger clone is one nucleotide away. The chain combines TRBV27 with TRBJ2-2, with D uncertain. The CDR3 is 14 residues long. Trimming took 5 bases from V and 4 from J, leaving 11 bases between them. Per germline, CDR1 MNHEY and CDR2 SMNVEV (reference sequence). CDR3 coding DNA: TGTGCCAGCAGTCTTGGACCAGCCACCGGGGAGCTGTTTTTT. This gives the protein CASSLGPATGELFF.

This clonotype was observed a few times. The chain employs TRBV7-9 and TRBJ1-6, with 7 bases lining up with TRBD1. CDR1 SEHNR and CDR2 FQNEAQ come from the germline V gene (reference sequence). The CDR3 has 14 amino acids. V trimming: 6 bases; J trimming: 8 bases; junction bases outside the gene matches: 7. The CDR3 is CASSQQGQHSPLHF. The CDR3 nucleotides are TGTGCCAGCAGTCAACAGGGGCAACATTCACCCCTCCACTTT.

This chain joins TRBV30 and TRBJ1-3; 7 bases are a match to TRBD1. V gave up 5 bases and J gave up 0 bases; unmatched junction bases: 7. Germline values: CDR1 GTSNPN, CDR2 SVGIG (reference sequence). This CDR3 spans 15 amino acids. The CDR3 region is CAWGSGTASGNTIYF. In DNA, the CDR3 is TGTGCCTGGGGTTCCGGGACAGCCTCTGGAAACACCATATATTTT.

About this clonotype itself: An end of the junction does not agree with germline; a read error may underlie this. The rearrangement joins TRBV11-2 to TRBJ2-2; possibly TRBD2 for D (7 bases). Germline values: CDR1 SGHAT, CDR2 FQNNGV. This CDR3 has 17 residues. The DNA of the CDR3 is TGTGCCAGCAGGAAGGGGGGCGGGAGATTTGACACCCGGGAGCTGTTTTTT. Protein product: CASRKGGGRFDTRELFF.

A remark on this clonotype: This may be a read error, as it is one base from a much larger clone. This chain connects TRBV20-1 to TRBJ2-1; no definite D call. CDR3 length: 15 amino acids. Trimming took 5 bases from V and 2 from J, leaving 16 bases between them. Germline values: CDR1 DFQATT, CDR2 SNEGSKA (reference sequence). The CDR3 is CSAPHGPSPYNEQFF. Here the CDR3 DNA reads TGCAGTGCTCCCCACGGCCCAAGTCCCTACAATGAGCAGTTCTTC.

This clonotype was counted ten times or more. The chain uses TRBV11-1 and TRBJ2-7; 8 positions agree with TRBD1. CDR1 is SGHAT and CDR2 is FQDESV in the germline V gene (reference sequence). Trimming took 11 bases from V and 0 from J; bases not matched to a gene: 9. The CDR3 loop spans 14 amino acids. The chain's CDR3 is CASGKDRDSYEQYF. The DNA of the CDR3 is TGTGCCTCAGGCAAGGACAGGGACTCCTACGAGCAGTACTTC. The whole variable domain, remainder taken from reference TRBV11-1 and TRBJ2-7, is EAEVAQSPRYKITEKSQAVAFWCDPISGHATLYWYRQILGQGPELLVQFQDESVVDDSQLPKDRFSAERLKGVDSTLKIQPAELGDSAMYLCASGKDRDSYEQYFGPGTRLTVT.

This clonotype was counted at least ten times. J is TRBJ2-5 and V is TRBV12-3 or TRBV12-4, with TRBD2 matching 8 bases. The CDR3 runs to 14 residues. V lost 7 bases to trimming and J lost 3 bases; unmatched junction nucleotides: 7. The CDR3 loop reads CASTSEAGEETQYF. DNA of the CDR3: TGTGCCAGCACCTCCGAAGCGGGAGAAGAGACCCAGTACTTC.